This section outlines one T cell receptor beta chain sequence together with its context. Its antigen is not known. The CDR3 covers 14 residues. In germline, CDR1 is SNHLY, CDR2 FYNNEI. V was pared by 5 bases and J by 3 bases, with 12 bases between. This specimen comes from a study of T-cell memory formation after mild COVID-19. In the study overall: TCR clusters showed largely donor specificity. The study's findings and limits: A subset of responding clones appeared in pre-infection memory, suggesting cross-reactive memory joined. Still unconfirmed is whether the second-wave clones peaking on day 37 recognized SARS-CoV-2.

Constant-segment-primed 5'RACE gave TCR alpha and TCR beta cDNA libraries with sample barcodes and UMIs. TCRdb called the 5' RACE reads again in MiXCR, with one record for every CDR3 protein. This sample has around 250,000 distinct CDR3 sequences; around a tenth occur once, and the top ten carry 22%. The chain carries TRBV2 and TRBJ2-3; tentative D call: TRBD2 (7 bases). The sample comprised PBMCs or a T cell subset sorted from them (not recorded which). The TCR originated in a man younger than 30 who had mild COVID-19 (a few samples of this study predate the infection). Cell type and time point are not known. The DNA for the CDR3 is TGTGCCAGCAGTTGGGGGGGGGCGACAGATACGCAGTATTTT. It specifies CASSWGGATDTQYF.